The 26 T cell receptor beta chains presented below share a single source sample, sequenced in a study of T cell repertoires in cytomegalovirus infection. TCRdb re-called the reads through MiXCR, storing one row per CDR3 protein. The data show some 450,000 distinct CDR3 sequences, with roughly 30% seen just once and about an eighth held by the top ten. The source material was PBMCs. The source is a human donor in good health (CMV status not recorded). Some clones in this sample may be carry-over from other donors' samples.

The chain carries TRBV2 and TRBJ2-5; TRBD2 agrees at 9 bases. The CDR3 loop spans 16 amino acids. Unmatched junction bases numbered 12, after V lost 5 bases and J lost 5 bases. CDR1 and CDR2 from the germline V gene are SNHLY and FYNNEI. The CDR3 region has the DNA TGTGCCAGCAGTCAAGGCCTCCTAGCGGGGTTTGAGACCCAGTACTTC. Amino acids: CASSQGLLAGFETQYF.

The CDR3 DNA is TGTGCCAGCAGCTTTCGGGGGAACACTGAATCCTTCTTT. This gives the protein CASSFRGNTESFF. The V gene is TRBV7-2, the J gene TRBJ1-1, with D tentatively TRBD1 (5 bases). Trimming shortened V by 3 bases and J by 14 bases, and 19 bases separated the two germline ends. This CDR3 region has 13 residues. Germline values: CDR1 SGHTA, CDR2 FQGNSA. The full variable domain, completed using reference TRBV7-2 and TRBJ1-1, is GAGVSQSPSNKVTEKGKDVELRCDPISGHTALYWYRQSLGQGLEFLIYFQGNSAPDKSGLPSDRFSAERTGGSVSTLTIQRTQQEDSAVYLCASSFRGNTESFFGQGTRLTVV.

The rearrangement joins TRBV4-3 to TRBJ1-6; unclear D gene. Germline values: CDR1 LGHNA, CDR2 YSLEER. With 1 base removed from V and 10 bases from J, the gap between germline ends came to 20 bases. The CDR3 runs to 17 residues. CDR3 amino acids: CASSQALGERQKSPLHF. In nucleotides, the CDR3 is TGCGCCAGCAGCCAAGCCCTCGGGGAGAGGCAGAAATCACCCCTCCACTTT.

This clonotype was found many times. V is TRBV11-2 and J is TRBJ1-4; D is uncertain. From germline, CDR1 is SGHAT and CDR2 FQNNGV. This CDR3 is built from 15 residues. Trimming left V 1 base short and J 4 bases short, with 10 bases between. CDR3 amino acids: CASSLGTAGNEKLFF. In DNA form, the CDR3 reads TGTGCCAGCAGCTTAGGGACGGCGGGTAATGAAAAACTGTTTTTT.

The chain uses TRBV28 and TRBJ2-4, with D maybe TRBD2 (6 bases). Trimming stripped 4 bases from V and 2 bases from J, with 12 bases between. Germline V gene sequence: CDR1 MDHEN, CDR2 SYDVKM. The CDR3 totals 15 residues. The CDR3 here is CASSSTSHSKNIQYF. As DNA, the CDR3 is TGTGCCAGCAGTTCGACTAGTCACTCCAAAAACATTCAGTACTTC.

This clonotype was picked up a small number of times. V and J are TRBV4-1 and TRBJ2-1; unclear D gene. This CDR3 spans 12 amino acids. V lost 5 bases and J 8 bases, leaving 10 bases between the germline ends. The germline V gene encodes CDR1 MGHRA and CDR2 YSYEKL. The CDR3 loop reads CASSFIRDEQFF. DNA of the CDR3: TGCGCCAGCAGCTTCATCCGGGATGAGCAGTTCTTC.

This clonotype was picked up many times. The chain couples TRBV7-8 to TRBJ1-1, with a possible D match to TRBD1 (5 bases). The length of the CDR3 is 16 residues. Germline assignment: CDR1 SGHVS and CDR2 FQNEAQ. V gave up 3 bases and J gave up 1 base, with 15 bases separating them. In DNA, the CDR3 is TGTGCCAGCAGCTTTAGCTCGGGGGTTAGGAACACTGAAGCTTTCTTT. It is translated as CASSFSSGVRNTEAFF.

V gene TRBV6-4 combines with J gene TRBJ2-1, with D perhaps TRBD1 (6 bases). Germline assignment: CDR1 MRHNA and CDR2 SNTAGT. Trimming cost V 5 bases and J 5 bases, with 16 bases left between them. The CDR3 runs to 15 residues. CDR3 sequence: CASSSQAGEDNEQFF. CDR3 nucleotides: TGTGCCAGCAGTTCCCAAGCAGGGGAAGACAATGAGCAGTTCTTC.

The CDR3 reads CASSLDSGNYGYTF. The CDR3 nucleotides are TGTGCCAGCAGTTTAGACAGCGGGAACTATGGCTACACCTTC. The chain has TRBV27 and TRBJ1-2; possibly TRBD1 for D (5 bases). This CDR3 contains 14 residues. Germline CDR1 MNHEY, CDR2 SMNVEV (reference sequence). Trimming stripped 2 bases from V and 2 bases from J, with 9 bases between.

This rearrangement joins TRBV5-1 to TRBJ1-5; 7 bases line up with TRBD1. J gave up 6 bases and V 4 bases, and 13 bases lay outside the gene matches. Looked up from germline, CDR1 is SGHRS and CDR2 is YFSETQ. This CDR3 is 16 amino acids long. CDR3 residues: CASSKPQGELGQPQHF. CDR3 in DNA: TGCGCCAGCAGCAAGCCCCAGGGGGAACTGGGTCAGCCCCAGCATTTT.

This clonotype was observed a handful of times. The J gene is TRBJ1-4, the V gene TRBV5-1; TRBD1 matches 7 bases. From germline, CDR1 is SGHRS and CDR2 YFSETQ. Germline trimming cut 4 bases from V and 0 bases from J; bases unmatched to any gene: 6. The CDR3 has 16 residues. CDR3 nucleotide sequence: TGCGCCAGCAGCAACACCGGGACAGCAACTAATGAAAAACTGTTTTTT. It encodes CASSNTGTATNEKLFF.

The chain has TRBV9 and TRBJ1-6, with D perhaps TRBD1 (6 bases). Germline CDR1 is SGDLS and CDR2 is YYNGEE. The CDR3 consists of 18 residues. Deletions cut 6 bases from V and 4 bases from J, with 23 bases between. The CDR3 loop is CASKRGGAGEKYNSPLHF. CDR3 DNA: TGTGCCAGCAAAAGGGGGGGGGCAGGGGAGAAATATAATTCACCCCTCCACTTT.

The CDR3 region is CASSYTQGTNNSPLHF. The DNA of the CDR3 is TGTGCCAGCAGTTACACCCAGGGGACCAATAATTCACCCCTCCACTTT. The V call is TRBV6-5, the J call TRBJ1-6; D is perhaps TRBD1 (6 bases). The V gene lost 2 bases and the J gene lost 5 bases, with 13 bases spanning the gap. The CDR3 contains 16 residues. In germline, CDR1 is MNHEY, CDR2 SVGAGI.

The chain couples TRBV7-7 to TRBJ2-3, with D tentatively TRBD1 or TRBD2 (5 bases each). CDR1 is SSHAT and CDR2 is FNYEAQ in the germline V gene (reference sequence). The CDR3 is 13 amino acids. Between the trimmed V and J ends, which lost 5 bases and 9 bases, there was a span of 15 bases. The CDR3 loop reads CASSPGALGTQYF. CDR3 nucleotides: TGTGCCAGCAGCCCCGGGGCCCTCGGGACGCAGTATTTT. Drawing the rest from reference TRBV7-7 and TRBJ2-3, the complete variable domain is GAGVSQSPRYKVTKRGQDVTLRCDPISSHATLYWYQQALGQGPEFLTYFNYEAQPDKSGLPSDRFSAERPEGSISTLTIQRTEQRDSAMYRCASSPGALGTQYFGPGTRLTVL.

This clonotype came up a few times. The V and J genes are TRBV6-8 and TRBJ2-7; 10 bases are a match to TRBD2. The germline CDR1 and CDR2 sequences are MNHGY and SAAAGT. CDR3 size: 19 residues. J gave up 1 base and V 3 bases, and 15 bases lay outside the gene matches. This CDR3 is CASSYVLGSTSGFSYEQYF. The CDR3 DNA is TGTGCCAGCAGTTATGTGTTGGGATCGACTAGCGGGTTTTCCTACGAGCAGTACTTC.

This rearrangement joins TRBV6-2 or TRBV6-3 to TRBJ1-1, with D unresolved. The CDR3 is 13 residues long. V lost 5 bases and J 1 base, leaving 8 bases between the germline ends. The germline V gene encodes CDR1 MNHEY and CDR2 SVGEGT. The CDR3 reads CASSRLENTEAFF. The CDR3 DNA is TGTGCCAGCAGTCGCCTGGAGAACACTGAAGCTTTCTTT.

This chain connects TRBV7-3 to TRBJ1-6; 7 bases map to TRBD1. The CDR3 spans 14 residues. Germline V gives CDR1 SGHTA, CDR2 FQGTGA. Trimming at V came to 4 bases and at J to 9 bases, leaving 6 bases not matched to a gene. CDR3 sequence: CASSWRQGGSPLHF. The CDR3 bases are TGTGCCAGCAGCTGGAGACAGGGAGGTTCACCCCTCCACTTT.

This clonotype appeared once. This may be a read error: a much more frequent sequence differs by one nucleotide. This chain connects TRBV7-2 to TRBJ2-2, with 11 bases aligning to TRBD1. The CDR3 runs to 16 residues. CDR1 is SGHTA, CDR2 FQGNSA, per germline. This CDR3 reads CSSSLTGQGAGGELFF. CDR3 sequence (DNA): TGTTCCAGCAGCTTAACAGGACAGGGGGCTGGCGGGGAGCTGTTTTTT.

The chain couples TRBV19 to TRBJ1-5, with D possibly being TRBD1 (5 bases). V lost 10 bases, J lost 0 bases, and 16 bases lay in between. The CDR3 spans 15 residues. In germline, CDR1 is LNHDA, CDR2 SQIVND (reference sequence). CDR3 bases: TGTGCCACCCTTGGGGCAGGCCATAGCAATCAGCCCCAGCATTTT. Encoded protein: CATLGAGHSNQPQHF.

The chain couples TRBV6-2 or TRBV6-3 to TRBJ1-6; D not resolved. CDR3 size: 15 residues. V lost 7 bases, J lost 5 bases, and 15 bases lay in between. Germline V gives CDR1 MNHEY, CDR2 SVGEGT. CDR3 DNA sequence: TGTGCCAGCAAGGAGGACCCGCGGAATAATTCACCCCTCCACTTT. Amino acid sequence: CASKEDPRNNSPLHF.

As for this clonotype: A much larger clone differs by one base, so this may be a read error. The V gene is TRBV6-1, the J gene TRBJ2-7; D is possibly TRBD1 (7 bases). This CDR3 region has 14 residues. Germline values: CDR1 MNHNS, CDR2 SASEGT. V was shortened by 7 bases and J by 4 bases, with 17 bases between the two germline ends. This CDR3 reads CASIHRQGGYEQYF. CDR3 nucleotide sequence: TGTGCCAGCATTCACCGACAGGGAGGTTACGAGCAGTACTTC.

CDR3: CASSRDRVTEAFF. CDR3 coding DNA: TGTGCCAGCAGCCGCGACAGGGTTACTGAAGCTTTCTTT. The chain recombines TRBV28 with TRBJ1-1; 7 positions agree with TRBD1. Germline-derived CDR1 and CDR2 are MDHEN and SYDVKM. Germline trimming cut 6 bases from V and 5 bases from J; bases unmatched to any gene: 6. The CDR3 has 13 amino acids.

This clonotype was detected only a few times. The chain links TRBV7-9 to TRBJ1-1, with D tentatively TRBD1 (5 bases). Trimming took 0 bases from V and 4 from J, leaving 9 bases between them. This CDR3 spans 14 amino acids. The germline CDR1 and CDR2 sequences are SEHNR and FQNEAQ (reference sequence). In DNA form, the CDR3 reads TGTGCCAGCAGCTTAGCAGACAGATCCACTGAAGCTTTCTTT. Encoded protein: CASSLADRSTEAFF.

This rearrangement joins TRBV19 to TRBJ1-6; 8 bases line up with TRBD1. The CDR3 runs to 16 residues. Per the germline V gene, CDR1 is LNHDA and CDR2 is SQIVND (reference sequence). Trimming at V came to 5 bases and at J to 7 bases, leaving 10 bases not matched to a gene. CDR3 in amino acids: CASSPRTGLFNSPLHF. DNA for the CDR3: TGTGCCAGTAGTCCTCGGACAGGGCTGTTCAATTCACCCCTCCACTTT.

The chain links TRBV19 to TRBJ1-6, with TRBD1 matching over 7 bases. J was trimmed by 5 bases and V by 9 bases; bases with no gene match: 7. Germline values: CDR1 LNHDA, CDR2 SQIVND (reference sequence). The CDR3 sequence is 14 residues long. In DNA form, the CDR3 reads TGTGCCAGCCGACAGGGCGCAGATAATTCACCCCTCCACTTT. The encoded protein is CASRQGADNSPLHF.

The chain has TRBV5-1 and TRBJ1-1; D is perhaps TRBD1 (6 bases). The CDR3 is 14 residues long. Germline-derived CDR1 and CDR2 are SGHRS and YFSETQ. V gave up 0 bases and J gave up 3 bases, with 9 bases separating them. The chain's CDR3 is CASSLETGYTEAFF. The CDR3 region has the DNA TGCGCCAGCAGCTTGGAAACAGGGTACACTGAAGCTTTCTTT.